This T cell receptor beta chain was identified in a study of tumor-infiltrating lymphocytes in primary liver carcinoma. Scientists recovered RNA and DNA together from about 21-30 mg of unsorted bulk tissue. Production of TCR beta cDNA used 400 to 600 ng total RNA together with a constant-region primer. Libraries for TCR beta were built through three nested multiplex PCR rounds, which together made up a slightly modified ARM-PCR procedure. A C-beta reverse primer was combined with TRBV1-TRBV30 forward primers in the first two PCR rounds, and each round had around 11 cycles. One entry per CDR3 protein, called by TCRdb with MiXCR from the multiplex PCR reads. The sample has fewer than 70,000 distinct CDR3 sequences, about two thirds seen once. This CDR3 has 16 amino acids. Germline V CDR1 and CDR2: SGHAT, FQNNGV. This clonotype appeared a single time. The junction departs from the called germline gene at one end, perhaps through a read error.

The origin of this receptor is a man in his forties or fifties with primary liver carcinoma and hepatitis B virus infection. The J gene is TRBJ1-4, the V gene TRBV11-2; D is ambiguous. The specimen was liver tumor tissue from sampling region 2. Subset defined: tumor region T2, inferior pole. In DNA form, the CDR3 reads TGTCTCAGCAGCAAGACTCCAGGAGGAACATATGAAAGACTGTTTTTT. This sequence encodes CLSSKTPGGTYERLFF.